The sequence of this T cell receptor (beta chain) was determined in a study of yellow fever vaccine responses in identical twins. Study results and caveats: After vaccination, twins' T cell response reportedly seemed partly convergent, partly personalized.

V shed 0 bases and J shed 3 bases, with 13 bases lying between them. Germline V lookup: CDR1 SGHRS, CDR2 YFSETQ. The CDR3 spans 15 residues. In TCRdb, the RT-PCR reads were re-called with MiXCR into one record per CDR3 protein. The table records fewer than 3,000 distinct CDR3 sequences, 70% to 85% of them present only once. This clonotype was observed a single time. Its antigen is unknown. V is TRBV5-1 and J is TRBJ2-7, with D uncertain. Here the sequenced sample was T cells from blood (PBMCs), unsorted or a sorted subset (not recorded which), taken before or after yellow fever vaccination (not recorded which). This receptor was taken from a woman aged 18 to 35 who received the yellow fever vaccine. CDR3 nucleotides: TGCGCCAGCAGCTTGGTTTCCGGAGCCTACTACGAGCAGTACTTC. Translation gives CASSLVSGAYYEQYF.